What follows is one TCR beta chain and its context. Its antigen is undetermined. Total RNA amounts of at least 6 micrograms were extracted per sample. The CDR3 is 19 amino acids. Combining a sample-barcoded 5' primer with a J-beta primer mix, a second PCR ran for about 7 to 11 cycles. The authors tagged each cDNA molecule using a template-switch adaptor with 12 random nucleotides. At least 2.5 million CDR3-containing paired-end reads were obtained per sample. TCRdb independently ran MiXCR on the 5' RACE reads; one entry per CDR3 protein. The table has approximately 880,000 distinct CDR3 sequences, under 50% seen once. This sample is part of a study of blood T cells in healthy people across ages. Study conclusions and caveats: Whereas aged donors had fewer naive CD4+ cells, long-lived donors had more of them and higher diversity.

The source is a man younger than 45 in good health. Material: blood. The chain joins TRBV21-1 to TRBJ2-1; the DNA was not used to check the table's D call, TRBD1. TRBV21-1 is a known pseudogene. CDR3 nucleotides: TGTGCCAGCAGCAAAGCTTCCACAGGGGGTCCGGTCCGGAACAATGAGCAGTTCTTC. This sequence encodes CASSKASTGGPVRNNEQFF.